These 20 T cell receptor beta chains came from one sample sequenced in a study of blood T cell repertoires in COVID-19 (dated by TCRdb to about 2020). The library was obtained by the immunoSEQ multiplex PCR assay. TCRdb took this table from immuneACCESS and kept in-frame rearrangements with V and J called. Such tables lack part of the clones; where checked against another copy, unresolved V genes explain under half of the gap, and the rest is unexplained. The sample data list about 29,000 clones, and roughly nine tenths of these were observed just once. Roughly 15% of the sample goes to the ten largest clones. Sequenced: peripheral blood. Every receptor here comes from a man older than 75 with acute or convalescent COVID-19.

The chain combines TRBV19 with TRBJ1-5, with 10 bases aligning to TRBD1. CDR1 and CDR2 (germline): LNHDA, SQIVND (reference sequence). The V segment lost 1 base and the J segment 0 bases; nucleotides outside the gene matches: 3. This CDR3 is built from 17 residues. CDR3 loop: CASSIVGQGSSNQPQHF. DNA for the CDR3: TGTGCCAGTAGTATAGTGGGACAGGGGTCTAGCAATCAGCCCCAGCATTTT. The full variable domain, in which reference TRBV19 and TRBJ1-5 provide the parts outside the CDR3, is DGGITQSPKYLFRKEGQNVTLSCEQNLNHDAMYWYRQDPGQGLRLIYYSQIVNDFQKGDIAEGYSVSREKKESFPLTVTSAQKNPTAFYLCASSIVGQGSSNQPQHFGDGTRLSIL.

This clone has a single count. The J gene is TRBJ1-2, the V gene TRBV5-1; TRBD1 agrees at 10 bases. Germline V gives CDR1 SGHRS, CDR2 YFSETQ. This CDR3 is built from 16 residues. J gave up 1 base and V 1 base, and 4 bases lay outside the gene matches. The CDR3 here is CASSLRQGASNYGYTF. The CDR3 nucleotides are TGCGCCAGCAGCTTGAGACAGGGGGCGAGTAACTATGGCTACACCTTC.

V gene TRBV19 combines with J gene TRBJ2-7; the match to TRBD1 covers 12 bases. The CDR3 extends over 16 amino acids. Germline lookup yields CDR1 LNHDA and CDR2 SQIVND (reference sequence). With 5 bases clipped from V and 2 bases from J, the junction kept 7 bases outside the gene matches. In DNA, the CDR3 is TGTGCCAGTAGTCCCCTCGGGACAGGGGGCCCCTACGAGCAGTACTTC. The encoded protein is CASSPLGTGGPYEQYF.

V and J are TRBV3-1 (or the pseudogene TRBV3-2) and TRBJ1-2; D possibly corresponds to TRBD1 (5 bases). V was pared by 0 bases and J by 4 bases, with 12 bases between. The CDR3 sequence is 15 residues long. Germline loops: CDR1 LGHDT, CDR2 YNNKEL (reference sequence). The CDR3 loop reads CASSQDSRRGYGYTF. CDR3 nucleotides: TGTGCCAGCAGCCAAGATTCTCGGAGGGGCTATGGCTACACCTTC.

CDR3 region: CASGSGQGGMETQYF. DNA of the CDR3: TGTGCTAGTGGTTCGGGACAGGGAGGAATGGAGACCCAGTACTTC. The rearrangement uses TRBV12-5 and TRBJ2-5, with TRBD1 matching over 9 bases. The CDR3 has 15 amino acids. CDR1 is LGHNT and CDR2 is FRNRAP in the germline V gene. V lost 4 bases to trimming and J lost 5 bases; unmatched junction nucleotides: 8.

The chain uses TRBV3-1 (or the pseudogene TRBV3-2) and TRBJ2-3, with 9 bases aligning to TRBD1. Per the germline V gene, CDR1 is LGHDT and CDR2 is YNNKEL (reference sequence). The CDR3 runs 16 residues. After removal of 5 bases from V and 1 base from J, the junction contained 7 bases not matched to a gene. The CDR3 region has the DNA TGTGCCAGCAGCAGGGGACAGGGAAAGGGCACAGATACGCAGTATTTT. This gives the protein CASSRGQGKGTDTQYF.

V and J are TRBV9 and TRBJ1-3; D is undetermined. The CDR3 is 16 amino acids. Germline CDR1 is SGDLS and CDR2 is YYNGEE. V dropped 0 bases and J dropped 2 bases, with 12 bases sitting between them. In DNA, the CDR3 is TGTGCCAGCAGCGTAGCACCGCGGTTGGCTGGAAACACCATATATTTT. It codes for CASSVAPRLAGNTIYF.

This clone has only a few counts. CDR3 sequence reads: CASSPDVGGEGGNTEAFF. In DNA, the CDR3 is TGTGCCAGCAGCCCCGATGTTGGGGGCGAGGGTGGGAACACTGAAGCTTTCTTT. The rearrangement joins TRBV11-3 to TRBJ1-1; possibly TRBD1 for D (6 bases). Germline V gives CDR1 SGHNT, CDR2 YENEEA. Trimming took 5 bases from V and 1 from J, leaving 23 bases between them. The CDR3 is made up of 18 amino acids.

This clone was recorded only once. V usage is TRBV7-2 and J usage is TRBJ2-3, with a possible D match to TRBD1 (5 bases). Trimming pared 2 bases from V and 1 base from J, leaving 13 bases between. The germline gives CDR1 SGHTA, CDR2 FQGNSA. This CDR3 is built from 16 residues. DNA for the CDR3: TGTGCCAGCAGCTTAAAGGGGTATTCGCGCACAGATACGCAGTATTTT. This encodes CASSLKGYSRTDTQYF.

This clone was found once. This chain uses TRBV6-5 with TRBJ1-3, with unresolved D. The CDR3 loop spans 13 amino acids. Germline values: CDR1 MNHEY, CDR2 SVGAGI. The V end lost 6 bases, the J end lost 4 bases, and 10 bases lay between the germline ends. CDR3 in amino acids: CASRLGSGNTIYF. The CDR3 region has the DNA TGTGCCAGCAGATTGGGGAGCGGAAACACCATATATTTT.

This chain uses TRBV19 with TRBJ1-2, with D perhaps matching TRBD1 (6 bases). V shed 5 bases and J shed 7 bases, with 17 bases lying between them. The CDR3 runs 14 residues. Germline-derived CDR1 and CDR2 are LNHDA and SQIVND (reference sequence). The CDR3 DNA follows: TGTGCCAGTAGTTCGCAGACAGGAACGAGTGGCTACACCTTC. Encoded protein: CASSSQTGTSGYTF.

This clone showed up just once. This rearrangement joins TRBV30 to TRBJ2-6; D not resolved. The CDR3 totals 13 residues. Deletions cut 3 bases from V and 3 bases from J, with 6 bases between. Germline CDR1 is GTSNPN and CDR2 is SVGIG (reference sequence). CDR3: CAWSLGGANVLTF. The CDR3 DNA reads TGTGCCTGGAGCCTAGGTGGGGCCAACGTCCTGACTTTC.

In its sample, this clone was seen a few times. This chain joins TRBV4-2 and TRBJ2-7; 7 positions agree with TRBD1. Per the germline V gene, CDR1 is LGHNA and CDR2 is YNFKEQ. This CDR3 contains 15 residues. J was trimmed by 4 bases and V by 2 bases; bases with no gene match: 8. This CDR3 is CASSQTGTDQYEQYF. CDR3 bases: TGTGCCAGCAGCCAAACCGGGACAGACCAATACGAGCAGTACTTC.

The rearrangement links TRBV7-8 to TRBJ2-5; 11 bases line up with TRBD2. CDR1 and CDR2 from the germline V gene are SGHVS and FQNEAQ. Trimming at V came to 6 bases and at J to 7 bases, leaving 10 bases not matched to a gene. The CDR3 contains 15 residues. The chain's CDR3 is CASRQLAGDGGTQYF. The CDR3 nucleotides read TGTGCCAGCAGGCAACTAGCGGGGGACGGAGGGACCCAGTACTTC.

The chain carries TRBV5-4 and TRBJ1-5; D unresolved. CDR3 length: 15 residues. V dropped 6 bases and J dropped 3 bases, with 16 bases sitting between them. CDR1 is SGHNT and CDR2 is YYREEE in the germline V gene (reference sequence). This CDR3 reads CASKEGPGPNQPQHF. DNA of the CDR3: TGTGCCAGCAAAGAGGGCCCCGGCCCCAATCAGCCCCAGCATTTT.

The chain couples TRBV3-1 (or the pseudogene TRBV3-2) to TRBJ2-2; D possibly corresponds to TRBD2 (6 bases). The CDR3 runs 15 residues. V lost 10 bases and J lost 1, with 16 bases in between. Germline V gives CDR1 LGHDT, CDR2 YNNKEL (reference sequence). CDR3 in DNA: TGTGCCATAATCGGGACTGAGGGGAACACCGGGGAGCTGTTTTTT. Its protein product is CAIIGTEGNTGELFF.

The chain couples TRBV11-2 to TRBJ2-1, with D perhaps matching TRBD1 (5 bases). This CDR3 region has 13 residues. Germline-derived CDR1 and CDR2 are SGHAT and FQNNGV. V was trimmed by 1 base and J by 7 bases, leaving 8 bases between them. This CDR3 is CASSLGGWNEQFF. The CDR3 coding sequence is TGTGCCAGCAGCTTAGGGGGCTGGAATGAGCAGTTCTTC.

This sequence joins TRBV2 and TRBJ2-3, with TRBD2 identical over 7 bases. CDR3 length: 15 amino acids. V shed 2 bases, J shed 0 bases, and the junction held 2 bases outside the gene matches. Germline V gene sequence: CDR1 SNHLY, CDR2 FYNNEI. This chain's CDR3 is CASSERRGSTDTQYF. CDR3 nucleotide sequence: TGTGCCAGCAGTGAACGGCGGGGGAGCACAGATACGCAGTATTTT.

This clone has only one observation. The chain employs TRBV19 and TRBJ2-5; 10 bases agree with TRBD1. Unmatched junction bases numbered 6, after V lost 6 bases and J lost 5 bases. This CDR3 is built from 14 residues. CDR1 and CDR2 from the germline V gene are LNHDA and SQIVND (reference sequence). CDR3 bases: TGTGCCAGTAGCTTCGGGGGACAGGGGGAGACCCAGTACTTC. Its protein product is CASSFGGQGETQYF.

For the CDR3, the DNA is TGCAGCGTGGCTGATGAATCTGAAGCTTTCTTT. It encodes CSVADESEAFF. The gene calls are TRBV29-1 and TRBJ1-1; D gene uncertain. The CDR3 is made up of 11 amino acids. CDR1 is SQVTM and CDR2 is ANQGSEA in the germline V gene. With 6 bases removed from V and 6 bases from J, the gap between germline ends came to 11 bases.